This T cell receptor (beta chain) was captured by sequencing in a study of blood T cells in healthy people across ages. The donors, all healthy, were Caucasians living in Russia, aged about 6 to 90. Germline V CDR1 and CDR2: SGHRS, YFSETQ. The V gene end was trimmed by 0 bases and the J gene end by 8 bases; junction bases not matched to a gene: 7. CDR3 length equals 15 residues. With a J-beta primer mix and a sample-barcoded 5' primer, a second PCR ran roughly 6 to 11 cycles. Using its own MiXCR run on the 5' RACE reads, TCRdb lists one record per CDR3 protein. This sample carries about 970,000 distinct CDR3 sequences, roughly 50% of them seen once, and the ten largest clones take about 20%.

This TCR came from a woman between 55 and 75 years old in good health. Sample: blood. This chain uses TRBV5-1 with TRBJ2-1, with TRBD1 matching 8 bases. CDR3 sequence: CASSLADREMDEQFF. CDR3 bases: TGCGCCAGCAGCTTGGCGGACAGGGAAATGGATGAGCAGTTCTTC.